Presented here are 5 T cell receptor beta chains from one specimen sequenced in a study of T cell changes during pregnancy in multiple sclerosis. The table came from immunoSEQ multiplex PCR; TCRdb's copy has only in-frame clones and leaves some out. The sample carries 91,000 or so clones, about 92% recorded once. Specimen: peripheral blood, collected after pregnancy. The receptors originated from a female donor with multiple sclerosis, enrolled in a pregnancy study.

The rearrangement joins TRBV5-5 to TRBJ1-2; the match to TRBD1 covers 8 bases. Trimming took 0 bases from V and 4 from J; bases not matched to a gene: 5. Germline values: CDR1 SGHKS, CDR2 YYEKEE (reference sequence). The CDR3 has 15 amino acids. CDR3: CASSLDPGGGYGYTF. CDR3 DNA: TGTGCCAGCAGCTTGGATCCAGGGGGCGGCTATGGCTACACCTTC.

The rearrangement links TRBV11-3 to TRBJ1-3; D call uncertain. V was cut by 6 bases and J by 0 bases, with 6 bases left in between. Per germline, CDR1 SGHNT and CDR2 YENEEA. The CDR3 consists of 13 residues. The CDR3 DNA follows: TGTGCCAGCAGTGACAACTCTGGAAACACCATATATTTT. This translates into CASSDNSGNTIYF.

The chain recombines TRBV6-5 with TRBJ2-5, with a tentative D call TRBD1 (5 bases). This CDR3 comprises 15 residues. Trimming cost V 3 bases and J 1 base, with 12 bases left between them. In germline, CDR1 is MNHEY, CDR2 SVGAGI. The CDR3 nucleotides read TGTGCCAGCAGTTATATAGGGGTTGGCCAAGAGACCCAGTACTTC. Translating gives CASSYIGVGQETQYF.

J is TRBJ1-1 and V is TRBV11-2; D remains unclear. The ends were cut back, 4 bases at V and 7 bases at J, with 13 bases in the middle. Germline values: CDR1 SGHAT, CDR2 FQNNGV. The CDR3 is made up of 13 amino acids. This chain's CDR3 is CASSSPGVSEAFF. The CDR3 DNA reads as TGTGCCAGCAGCTCCCCCGGGGTGAGTGAAGCTTTCTTT.

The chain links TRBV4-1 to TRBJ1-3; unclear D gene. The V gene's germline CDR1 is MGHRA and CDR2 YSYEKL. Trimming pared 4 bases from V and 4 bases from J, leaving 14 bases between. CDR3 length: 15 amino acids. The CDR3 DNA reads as TGCGCCAGCAGCCCAGACACCAATCGGGGAAACACCATATATTTT. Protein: CASSPDTNRGNTIYF.